This paragraph reports one T cell receptor (beta chain). Its antigen is currently unknown. The V gene lost 4 bases and the J gene lost 9 bases, with 11 bases spanning the gap. Germline V gene data show CDR1 as SGHDT and CDR2 as YYEEEE. This CDR3 comprises 12 residues. The entry originates in a study of shared clonotypes between healthy human individuals. Study-level background: Three plates each covered CD4 naive and memory; CD8 naive two, CD8 memory one.

Study results and caveats: Naive CD4 clonotype sharing across a few donors was around 5.5%.

In the naive CD8 group, cells lacked CD45RO and were positively selected for CCR7, so terminally differentiated effector memory CD45RA+ cells were left out. Original processing methods: ImmunoSEQ yielded junction-only sequences lacking quality scores, so filtering differed. TCRdb's table, derived via immunoSEQ multiplex PCR, lists solely in-frame clones and lacks some. The V and J calls and clone size were taken over from that table, and D and trimming were inferred from the DNA. This repertoire shows around 1,900,000 clones, around 93% found once; its top ten account for approximately 1.6%. The specimen was naive CD8+ T cells from PBMCs. This chain links TRBV5-6 with TRBJ2-1, with no clear D. This TCR was recovered from a man aged 18 to 30 in good health. Some clones in this sample may be carry-over from other donors' samples. In DNA, the CDR3 is TGTGCCAGCAGCCTCACCTGGGGTGAGCAGTTCTTC. The encoded protein is CASSLTWGEQFF.